The present T cell receptor beta chain was sequenced within a study of cytomegalovirus exposure and HLA in healthy donors. Trimming stripped 4 bases from V and 3 bases from J, with 3 bases between. Looked up from germline, CDR1 is SQVTM and CDR2 is ANQGSEA. The CDR3 loop spans 10 amino acids. Points on this clone: Its target is not known.

Findings and caveats of the study: Most CMV-associated TCR beta chains were later found to appear HLA-restricted. Follow-up analysis later connected one missense variant in DCLRE1C with trimming of TCR beta V- and J-genes. Solely CMV serostatus was available to characterize immune exposure. More clonal expansion characterized HLA-associated TCR beta chains than equally common others in a later analysis.

PCR used 60 Vbeta primers and 13 Jbeta primers. Assay: immunoSEQ multiplex PCR; the TCRdb copy retains only in-frame clones and omits some. The table has around 100,000 clones, about 75% seen once. Sequencing used PBMCs. This chain links TRBV29-1 with TRBJ1-1; D is unresolved. The receptor comes from a male donor in good health and CMV-seropositive. The CDR3 loop reads CSVADTEAFF. The CDR3 region has the DNA TGCAGCGTTGCGGACACTGAAGCTTTCTTT.